These T cell receptor beta chains were read from a single sample in a study of vaccination effects on CD4 cells after COVID-19. For these TCRs, the target antigens are not known. Sequenced by immunoSEQ multiplex PCR; TCRdb stores in-frame clones only, minus some. The sample carries about 63,000 clones, roughly 75% recorded once. Material: CD4+ T cells from PBMCs cultured with HCoV-OC43 spike peptides, obtained before COVID-19 vaccination. These receptors came from a human donor who received a COVID-19 vaccine. Both conserved end residues are part of each CDR3. The order of the fields is D gene, clone size, V gene, J gene, CDR3 DNA, CDR3 protein. The D gene is left open where the match is weak. Clone size is not always given. Where it is, it says once, few, many or a class for expanded clones.

-,-,TRBV6-5,TRBJ1-6,TGTGCCAGCAAAACAGGGTGGGATTCACCCCTCCACTTT,CASKTGWDSPLHF
-,-,TRBV10-2,TRBJ2-3,TGCGCCAGCAGTGAAAGCACAGATACGCAGTATTTT,CASSESTDTQYF
-,-,TRBV5-1,TRBJ1-3,TGCGCCAGCAGCAGGACAGCGCCCGAGGCTGGAAACACCATATATTTT,CASSRTAPEAGNTIYF
TRBD2,-,TRBV5-4,TRBJ2-3,TGTGCCAGCAGCTTTCCGTTAAGCGGGGGACCCGGAGATACGCAGTATTTT,CASSFPLSGGPGDTQYF
TRBD1,once,TRBV19,TRBJ2-3,TGTGCCAGTAGAGGGACAGGGCAGGGAGATACGCAGTATTTT,CASRGTGQGDTQYF
-,few,TRBV9,TRBJ1-2,TGTGCCAGCAGCGTAGCGTGGGGGGCTGCTGGCTACACCTTC,CASSVAWGAAGYTF
-,-,TRBV6-4,TRBJ2-4,TGTGCCAGCAGTCCGGACTCCTCCTCTCTAGCCAAAAACATTCAGTACTTC,CASSPDSSSLAKNIQYF
TRBD1,-,TRBV7-2,TRBJ1-1,TGTGCCAGCAGCTCGGACAGGGTCGGTACTGAAGCTTTCTTT,CASSSDRVGTEAFF
-,-,TRBV9,TRBJ2-3,TGTGCCAGCAGCCCCAGGCGCCAAGATACGCAGTATTTT,CASSPRRQDTQYF
TRBD2,-,TRBV30,TRBJ2-1,TGTGCCTGGAGTGCTGGGACTAGCGGGGGGAATGAGCAGTTCTTC,CAWSAGTSGGNEQFF